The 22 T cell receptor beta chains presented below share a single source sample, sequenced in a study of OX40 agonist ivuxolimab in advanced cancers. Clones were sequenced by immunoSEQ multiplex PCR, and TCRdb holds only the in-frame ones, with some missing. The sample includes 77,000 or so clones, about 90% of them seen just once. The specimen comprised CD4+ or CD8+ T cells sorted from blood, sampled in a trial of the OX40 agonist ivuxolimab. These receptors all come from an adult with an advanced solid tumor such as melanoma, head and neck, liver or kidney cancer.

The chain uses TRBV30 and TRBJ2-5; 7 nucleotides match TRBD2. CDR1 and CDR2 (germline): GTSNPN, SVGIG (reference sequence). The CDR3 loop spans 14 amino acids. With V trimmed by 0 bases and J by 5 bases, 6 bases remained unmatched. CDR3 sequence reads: CAWSVGGREETQYF. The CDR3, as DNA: TGTGCCTGGAGTGTAGGCGGGAGAGAGGAGACCCAGTACTTC.

CDR3 sequence reads: CASSLRQGIYGYTF. Here the CDR3 DNA reads TGTGCCAGCAGTTTAAGACAGGGTATCTATGGCTACACCTTC. The chain couples TRBV27 to TRBJ1-2, with 7 bases that match TRBD1. Germline CDR1 and CDR2: MNHEY and SMNVEV (reference sequence). The CDR3 has 14 amino acids. V gave up 2 bases and J gave up 4 bases; unmatched junction bases: 4.

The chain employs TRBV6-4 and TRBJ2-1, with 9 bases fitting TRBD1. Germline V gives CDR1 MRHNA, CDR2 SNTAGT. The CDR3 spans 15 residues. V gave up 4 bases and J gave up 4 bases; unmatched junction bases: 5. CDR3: CASSGTGGLYNEQFF. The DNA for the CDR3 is TGTGCCAGCAGTGGAACAGGGGGCCTATACAATGAGCAGTTCTTC.

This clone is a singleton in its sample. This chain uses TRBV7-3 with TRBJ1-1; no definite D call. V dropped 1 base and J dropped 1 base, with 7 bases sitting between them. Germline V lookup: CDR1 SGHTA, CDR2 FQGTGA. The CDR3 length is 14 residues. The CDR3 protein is CASSLIGQNTEAFF. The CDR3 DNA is TGTGCCAGCAGCTTAATTGGGCAGAACACTGAAGCTTTCTTT.

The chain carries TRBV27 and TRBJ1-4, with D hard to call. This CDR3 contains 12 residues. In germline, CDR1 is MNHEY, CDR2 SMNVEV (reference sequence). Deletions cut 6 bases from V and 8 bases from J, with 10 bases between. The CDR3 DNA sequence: TGTGCCAGCAGAGGAATGGAGGAAAAACTGTTTTTT. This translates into CASRGMEEKLFF.

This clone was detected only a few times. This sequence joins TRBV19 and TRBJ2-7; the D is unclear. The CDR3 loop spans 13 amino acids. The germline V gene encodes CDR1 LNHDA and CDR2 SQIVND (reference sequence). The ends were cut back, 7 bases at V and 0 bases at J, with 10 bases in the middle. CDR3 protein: CASKAGNSYEQYF. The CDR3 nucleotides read TGTGCCAGTAAAGCAGGAAACTCCTACGAGCAGTACTTC. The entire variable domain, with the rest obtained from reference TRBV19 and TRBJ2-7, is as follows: DGGITQSPKYLFRKEGQNVTLSCEQNLNHDAMYWYRQDPGQGLRLIYYSQIVNDFQKGDIAEGYSVSREKKESFPLTVTSAQKNPTAFYLCASKAGNSYEQYFGPGTRLTVT.

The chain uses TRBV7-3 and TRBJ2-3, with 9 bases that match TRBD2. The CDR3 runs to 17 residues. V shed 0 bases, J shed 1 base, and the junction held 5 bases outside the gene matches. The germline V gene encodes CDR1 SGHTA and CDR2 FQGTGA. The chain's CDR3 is CASSLTAGGRGTDTQYF. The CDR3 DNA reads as TGTGCCAGCAGCTTAACGGCGGGCGGGAGGGGCACAGATACGCAGTATTTT.

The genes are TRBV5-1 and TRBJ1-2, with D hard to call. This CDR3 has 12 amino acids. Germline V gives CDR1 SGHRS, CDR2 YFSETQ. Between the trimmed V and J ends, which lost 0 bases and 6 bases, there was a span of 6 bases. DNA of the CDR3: TGCGCCAGCAGCTTGGTAGGCAATGGCTACACCTTC. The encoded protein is CASSLVGNGYTF.

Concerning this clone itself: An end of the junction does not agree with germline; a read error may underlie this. CDR3 loop: CASSPSSGGLREQYF. CDR3 DNA: TGTGCTAGCAGCCCTTCTAGCGGGGGGTTACGCGAGCAGTACTTC. This sequence joins TRBV7-7 and TRBJ2-7; 11 bases fit TRBD2. Germline CDR1 reads SSHAT; CDR2 reads FNYEAQ (reference sequence). The CDR3 loop spans 15 amino acids.

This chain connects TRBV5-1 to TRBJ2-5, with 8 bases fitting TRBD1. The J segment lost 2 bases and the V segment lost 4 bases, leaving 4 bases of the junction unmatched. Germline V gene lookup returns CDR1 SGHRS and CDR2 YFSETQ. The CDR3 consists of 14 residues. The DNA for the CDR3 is TGCGCCAGCAGCCCGCGGACAGGGCAAGAGACCCAGTACTTC. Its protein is CASSPRTGQETQYF.

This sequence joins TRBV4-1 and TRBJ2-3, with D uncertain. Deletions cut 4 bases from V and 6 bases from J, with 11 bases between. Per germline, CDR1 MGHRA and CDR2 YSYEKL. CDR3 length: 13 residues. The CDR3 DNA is TGCGCCAGCAGCCTCAGCCCTCGGGATACGCAGTATTTT. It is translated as CASSLSPRDTQYF.

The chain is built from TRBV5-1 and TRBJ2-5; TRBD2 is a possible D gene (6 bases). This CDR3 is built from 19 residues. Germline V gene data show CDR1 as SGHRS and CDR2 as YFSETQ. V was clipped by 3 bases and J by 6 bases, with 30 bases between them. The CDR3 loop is CASSYPRTIAYGDLKTQYF. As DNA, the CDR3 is TGCGCCAGCAGCTACCCCCGGACAATTGCTTACGGGGACTTGAAGACCCAGTACTTC.

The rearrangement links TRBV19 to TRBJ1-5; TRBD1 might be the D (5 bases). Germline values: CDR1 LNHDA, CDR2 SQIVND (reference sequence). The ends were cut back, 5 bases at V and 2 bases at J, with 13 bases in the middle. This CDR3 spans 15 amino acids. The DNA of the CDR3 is TGTGCCAGTAGTCCCCGGCCGGGGGGCAATCAGCCCCAGCATTTT. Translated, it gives CASSPRPGGNQPQHF.

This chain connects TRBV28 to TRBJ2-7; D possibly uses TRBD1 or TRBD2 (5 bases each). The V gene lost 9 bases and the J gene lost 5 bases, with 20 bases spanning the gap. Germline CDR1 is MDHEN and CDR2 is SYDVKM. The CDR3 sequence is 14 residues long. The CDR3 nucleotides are TGTGCCAGTCATAACAGGCCCGTGAGGGACGAGCAGTACTTC. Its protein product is CASHNRPVRDEQYF.

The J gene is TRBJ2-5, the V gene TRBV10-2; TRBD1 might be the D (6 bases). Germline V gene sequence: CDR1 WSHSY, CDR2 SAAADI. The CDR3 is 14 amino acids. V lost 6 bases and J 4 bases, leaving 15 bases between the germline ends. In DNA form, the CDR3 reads TGCGCCAGCAGAGGGGGAACGCGACGAGAGACCCAGTACTTC. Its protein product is CASRGGTRRETQYF.

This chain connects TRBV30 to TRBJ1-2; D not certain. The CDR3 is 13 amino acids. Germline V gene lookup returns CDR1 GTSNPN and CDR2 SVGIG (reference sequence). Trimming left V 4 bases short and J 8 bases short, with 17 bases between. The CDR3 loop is CAWIRGGGGGYTF. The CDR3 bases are TGTGCCTGGATCCGAGGAGGAGGTGGAGGCTACACCTTC. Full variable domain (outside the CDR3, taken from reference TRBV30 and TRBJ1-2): SQTIHQWPATLVQPVGSPLSLECTVEGTSNPNLYWYRQAAGRGLQLLFYSVGIGQISSEVPQNLSASRPQDRQFILSSKKLLLSDSGFYLCAWIRGGGGGYTFGSGTRLTVV.

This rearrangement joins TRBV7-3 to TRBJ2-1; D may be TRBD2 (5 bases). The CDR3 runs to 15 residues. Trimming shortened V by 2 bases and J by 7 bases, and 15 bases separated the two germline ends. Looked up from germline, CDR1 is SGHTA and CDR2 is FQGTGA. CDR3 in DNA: TGTGCCAGCAGCTTATTGGGCGGGTCTAGGAATGAGCAGTTCTTC. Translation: CASSLLGGSRNEQFF.

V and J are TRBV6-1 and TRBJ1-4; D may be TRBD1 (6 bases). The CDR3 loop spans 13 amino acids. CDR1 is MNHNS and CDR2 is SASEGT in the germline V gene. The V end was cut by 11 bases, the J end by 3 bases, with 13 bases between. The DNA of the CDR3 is TGTGCCGGAAACAGGGCTCCTAATGAAAAACTGTTTTTT. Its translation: CAGNRAPNEKLFF.

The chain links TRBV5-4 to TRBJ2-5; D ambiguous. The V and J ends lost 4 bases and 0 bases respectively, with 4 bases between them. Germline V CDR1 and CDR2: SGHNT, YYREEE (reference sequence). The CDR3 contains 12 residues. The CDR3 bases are TGTGCCAGCAGCCTCCACCAAGAGACCCAGTACTTC. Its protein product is CASSLHQETQYF.

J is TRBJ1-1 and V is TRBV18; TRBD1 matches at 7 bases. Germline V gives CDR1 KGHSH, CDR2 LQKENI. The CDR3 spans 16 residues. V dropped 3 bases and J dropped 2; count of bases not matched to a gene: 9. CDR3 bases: TGTGCCAGCTCACCTCTAACGACAGGGTCTAACACTGAAGCTTTCTTT. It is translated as CASSPLTTGSNTEAFF.

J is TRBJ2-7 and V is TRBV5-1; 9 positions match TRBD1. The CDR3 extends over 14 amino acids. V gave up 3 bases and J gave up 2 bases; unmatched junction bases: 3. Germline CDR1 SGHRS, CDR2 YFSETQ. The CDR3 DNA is TGCGCCAGCAGCTCCAGGACAGGGGCCTACGAGCAGTACTTC. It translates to CASSSRTGAYEQYF.

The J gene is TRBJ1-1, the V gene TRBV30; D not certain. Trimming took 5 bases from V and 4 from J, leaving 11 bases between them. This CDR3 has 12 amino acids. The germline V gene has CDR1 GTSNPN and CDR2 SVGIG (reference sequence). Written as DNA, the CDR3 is TGTGCCTGGCATATCGAATTCACTGAAGCTTTCTTT. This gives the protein CAWHIEFTEAFF.